This TCR beta chain was recovered during a study of vaccination and CD4 T cells after COVID-19. Overall study context: Nasal swab PCR had shown SARS-CoV-2 positivity in the convalescent patients (about 10 mild cases, one severe case).

Documented treatment: roughly 10-day PBMC culture with coronavirus spike peptide pools or control peptides (ViraFEST assay). US Alpha, Beta and Delta variants postdated the positive PCR dates, which ran from March to December 2020. This CDR3 region has 18 residues. Germline V CDR1 and CDR2: DFQATT, SNEGSKA (reference sequence). With 4 bases clipped from V and 7 bases from J, the junction kept 20 bases outside the gene matches. Sequencing of the DNA from cultured CD4+ T cells was carried out with the Oncomine TCR Beta short-read assay. Genomic DNA extraction was carried out from cultured CD4+ T cells. TCRdb called the PCR reads again in MiXCR, with one record for every CDR3 protein. The sample yields 13,000 or so distinct CDR3 sequences, around two fifths seen once. Overall study results and limits: Convalescent patients displayed a median around 86% of reactive clones emerging only post-vaccination.

This clonotype was detected only a few times. Its matching antigen is unknown. Sequenced input: CD4+ T cells from blood, cultured in vitro. This sequence originates from a human donor who had recovered from COVID-19. This chain links TRBV20-1 with TRBJ1-5; 9 bases are a match to TRBD1. CDR3 in DNA: TGCAGTGCTACAGTCTCCCGTCGGACAGGGGCCAGTGTCCAGCCCCAGCATTTT. It codes for CSATVSRRTGASVQPQHF.